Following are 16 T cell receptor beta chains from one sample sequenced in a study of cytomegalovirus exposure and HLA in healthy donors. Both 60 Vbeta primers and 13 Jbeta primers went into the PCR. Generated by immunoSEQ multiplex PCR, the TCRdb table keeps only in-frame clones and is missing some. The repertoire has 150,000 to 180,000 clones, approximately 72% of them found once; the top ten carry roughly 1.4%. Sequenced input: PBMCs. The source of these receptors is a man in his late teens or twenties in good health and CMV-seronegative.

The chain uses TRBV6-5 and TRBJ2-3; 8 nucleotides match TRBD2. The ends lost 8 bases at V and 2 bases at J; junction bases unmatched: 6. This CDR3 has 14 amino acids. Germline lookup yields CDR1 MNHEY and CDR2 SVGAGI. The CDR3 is CASSGGANTDTQYF. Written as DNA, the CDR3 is TGTGCCAGCTCGGGGGGGGCTAACACAGATACGCAGTATTTT.

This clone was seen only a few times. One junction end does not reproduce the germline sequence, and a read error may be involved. Written as DNA, the CDR3 is TGTTCCAGCAGCCCGTCGGGGGGACAGGCCGACACAGATACGCAGTATTTT. It codes for CSSSPSGGQADTDTQYF. V is TRBV7-9 and J is TRBJ2-3, with a tentative D call TRBD1 (8 bases). The CDR3 loop spans 17 amino acids. Germline CDR1 reads SEHNR; CDR2 reads FQNEAQ (reference sequence).

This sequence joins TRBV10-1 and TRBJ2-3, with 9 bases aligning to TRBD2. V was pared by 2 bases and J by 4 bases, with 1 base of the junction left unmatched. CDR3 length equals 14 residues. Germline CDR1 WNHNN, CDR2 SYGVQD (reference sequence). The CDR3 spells CASSEAGGSDTQYF. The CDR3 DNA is TGCGCCAGCAGTGAGGCGGGAGGGTCAGATACGCAGTATTTT.

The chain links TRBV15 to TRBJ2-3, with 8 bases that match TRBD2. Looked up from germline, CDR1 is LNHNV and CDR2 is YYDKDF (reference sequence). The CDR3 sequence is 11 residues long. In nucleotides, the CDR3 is TGTGCTTCGGGGGGGGCCAATACGCAGTATTTT. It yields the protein CASGGANTQYF.

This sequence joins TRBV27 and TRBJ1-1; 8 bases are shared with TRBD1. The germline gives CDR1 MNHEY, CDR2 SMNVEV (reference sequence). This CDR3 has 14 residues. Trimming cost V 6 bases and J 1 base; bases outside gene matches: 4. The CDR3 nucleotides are TGTGCCAGCAGACAGACAGGGGCGAACACTGAAGCTTTCTTT. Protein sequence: CASRQTGANTEAFF.

The CDR3 coding sequence is TGCAGCGGAACTAGCGGGGCTAATGAGCAGTTCTTC. Translated: CSGTSGANEQFF. The J gene is TRBJ2-1, the V gene TRBV29-1; TRBD2 matches at 10 bases. The V gene's germline CDR1 is SQVTM and CDR2 ANQGSEA. The length of the CDR3 is 12 residues. The trim removed 7 bases at V and 7 bases at J, leaving 4 bases unmatched.

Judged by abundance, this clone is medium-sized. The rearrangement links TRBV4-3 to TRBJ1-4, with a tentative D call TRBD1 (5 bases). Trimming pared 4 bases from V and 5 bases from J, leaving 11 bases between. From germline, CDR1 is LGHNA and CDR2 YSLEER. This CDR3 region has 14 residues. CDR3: CASSRRGLNEKLFF. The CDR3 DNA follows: TGCGCCAGCAGCCGGCGGGGCCTAAATGAAAAACTGTTTTTT.

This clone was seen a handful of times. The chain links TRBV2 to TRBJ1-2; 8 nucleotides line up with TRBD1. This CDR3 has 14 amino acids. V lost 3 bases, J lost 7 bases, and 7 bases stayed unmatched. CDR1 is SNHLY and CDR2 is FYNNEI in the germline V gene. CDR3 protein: CASSEETGVGGYTF. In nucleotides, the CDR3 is TGTGCCAGCAGTGAGGAGACAGGGGTAGGTGGCTACACCTTC.

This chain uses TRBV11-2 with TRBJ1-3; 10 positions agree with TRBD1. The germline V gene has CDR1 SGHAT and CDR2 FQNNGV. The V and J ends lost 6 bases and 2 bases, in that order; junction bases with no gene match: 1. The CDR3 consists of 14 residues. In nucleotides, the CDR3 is TGTGCCAGCAGGACAGGGGGCGCTGGAAACACCATATATTTT. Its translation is CASRTGGAGNTIYF. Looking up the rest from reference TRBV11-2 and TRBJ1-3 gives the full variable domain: EAGVAQSPRYKIIEKRQSVAFWCNPISGHATLYWYQQILGQGPKLLIQFQNNGVVDDSQLPKDRFSAERLKGVDSTLKIQPAKLEDSAVYLCASRTGGAGNTIYFGEGSWLTVV.

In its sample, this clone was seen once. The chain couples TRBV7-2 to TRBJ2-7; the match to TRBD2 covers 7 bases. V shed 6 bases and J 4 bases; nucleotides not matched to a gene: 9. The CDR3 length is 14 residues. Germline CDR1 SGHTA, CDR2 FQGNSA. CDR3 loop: CASRASGAGYEQYF. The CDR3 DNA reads TGTGCCAGCAGAGCCAGCGGGGCGGGGTACGAGCAGTACTTC.

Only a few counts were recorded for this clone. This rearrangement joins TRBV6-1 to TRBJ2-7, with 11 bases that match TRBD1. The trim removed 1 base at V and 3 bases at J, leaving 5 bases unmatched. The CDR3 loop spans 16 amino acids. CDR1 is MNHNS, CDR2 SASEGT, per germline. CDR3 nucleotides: TGTGCCAGCAGTGAAGGGACAGGGGGCGTCGGCTACGAGCAGTACTTC. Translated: CASSEGTGGVGYEQYF.

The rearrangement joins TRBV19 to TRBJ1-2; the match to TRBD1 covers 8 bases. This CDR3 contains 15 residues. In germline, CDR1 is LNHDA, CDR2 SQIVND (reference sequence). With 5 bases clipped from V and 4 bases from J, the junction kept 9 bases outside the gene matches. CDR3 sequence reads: CASSPGQGRSYGYTF. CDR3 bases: TGTGCCAGTAGTCCCGGACAGGGCAGGAGCTATGGCTACACCTTC.

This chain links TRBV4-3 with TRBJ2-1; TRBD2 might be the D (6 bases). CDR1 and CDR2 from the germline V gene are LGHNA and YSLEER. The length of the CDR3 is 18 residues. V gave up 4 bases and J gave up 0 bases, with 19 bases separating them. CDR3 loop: CASSPSPRDLSSYNEQFF. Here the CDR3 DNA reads TGCGCCAGCAGCCCTAGCCCCCGGGACTTAAGCTCCTACAATGAGCAGTTCTTC.

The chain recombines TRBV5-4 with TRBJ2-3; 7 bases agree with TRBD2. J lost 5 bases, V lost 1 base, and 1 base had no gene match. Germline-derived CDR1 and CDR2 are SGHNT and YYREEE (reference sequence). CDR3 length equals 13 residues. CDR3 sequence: CASSLRGEDTQYF. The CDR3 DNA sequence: TGTGCCAGCAGCTTGCGGGGGGAAGATACGCAGTATTTT.

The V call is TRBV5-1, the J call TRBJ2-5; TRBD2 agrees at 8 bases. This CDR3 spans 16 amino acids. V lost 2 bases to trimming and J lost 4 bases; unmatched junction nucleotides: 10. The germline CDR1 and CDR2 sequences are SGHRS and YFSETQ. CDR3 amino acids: CASSFSGMLDGETQYF. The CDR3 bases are TGCGCCAGCAGCTTTAGCGGGATGCTAGATGGAGAGACCCAGTACTTC. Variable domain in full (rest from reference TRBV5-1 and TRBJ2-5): KAGVTQTPRYLIKTRGQQVTLSCSPISGHRSVSWYQQTPGQGLQFLFEYFSETQRNKGNFPGRFSGRQFSNSRSEMNVSTLELGDSALYLCASSFSGMLDGETQYFGPGTRLLVL.

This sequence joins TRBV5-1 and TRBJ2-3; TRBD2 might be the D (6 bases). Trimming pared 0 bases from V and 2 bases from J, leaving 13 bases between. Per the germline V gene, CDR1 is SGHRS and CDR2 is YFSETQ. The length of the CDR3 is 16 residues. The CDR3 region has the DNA TGCGCCAGCAGCTTGGCCGCTAGCGCCTCCACAGATACGCAGTATTTT. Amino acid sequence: CASSLAASASTDTQYF.